Presented here are 21 T cell receptor beta chains from one specimen sequenced in a study of Graves' ophthalmopathy and Graves' hyperthyroidism. Beta-chain TCR CDR3 regions were amplified from RNA transcripts. Second-round multiplex PCR came after a first-round RT-PCR that employed HTBI primers. TCRdb processed the multiplex PCR reads anew with MiXCR; each CDR3 protein has one entry. Of some 750,000 distinct CDR3 sequences listed, about 44% are singletons. The sample was peripheral blood. The receptor set was obtained from an adult man with Graves' ophthalmopathy.

This chain joins TRBV20-1 and TRBJ2-2; 9 nucleotides line up with TRBD2. Germline V lookup: CDR1 DFQATT, CDR2 SNEGSKA (reference sequence). The CDR3 is 17 residues long. Trimming removed 3 bases from V and 1 base from J; junction bases left unmatched: 9. This chain's CDR3 is CSASGLAGIGNTGELFF. CDR3 sequence (DNA): TGCAGTGCTAGCGGGCTAGCGGGAATTGGGAACACCGGGGAGCTGTTTTTT.

V is TRBV10-3 and J is TRBJ1-1, with TRBD1 matching 8 bases. The length of the CDR3 is 15 residues. The trim removed 4 bases at V and 4 bases at J, leaving 8 bases unmatched. Germline-derived CDR1 and CDR2 are ENHRY and SYGVKD. CDR3 protein: CAISALTGVGTEAFF. The CDR3 DNA sequence: TGTGCCATCAGTGCACTGACAGGGGTGGGCACTGAAGCTTTCTTT.

At least ten counts were recorded for this clonotype. The chain carries TRBV19 and TRBJ1-2, with 7 bases fitting TRBD1. Germline V gene sequence: CDR1 LNHDA, CDR2 SQIVND (reference sequence). This CDR3 has 14 residues. The V segment lost 7 bases and the J segment 7 bases; nucleotides outside the gene matches: 12. CDR3 DNA sequence: TGTGCCAGTACCCGGACAGGCCCAAATGTTGGCTACACCTTC. It is translated as CASTRTGPNVGYTF. Looking up the rest from reference TRBV19 and TRBJ1-2 gives the full variable domain: DGGITQSPKYLFRKEGQNVTLSCEQNLNHDAMYWYRQDPGQGLRLIYYSQIVNDFQKGDIAEGYSVSREKKESFPLTVTSAQKNPTAFYLCASTRTGPNVGYTFGSGTRLTVV.

V and J are TRBV29-1 and TRBJ1-4; 12 positions agree with TRBD1. Germline CDR1 and CDR2: SQVTM and ANQGSEA. V dropped 6 bases and J dropped 5; count of bases not matched to a gene: 19. This CDR3 has 19 residues. The CDR3 here is CSVYASGTGGPLVNEKLFF. The DNA for the CDR3 is TGCAGCGTCTACGCCTCCGGGACAGGGGGCCCTTTAGTCAATGAAAAACTGTTTTTT.

This chain joins TRBV20-1 and TRBJ2-7; 7 nucleotides agree with TRBD1. The CDR3 contains 16 residues. Germline V gene lookup returns CDR1 DFQATT and CDR2 SNEGSKA (reference sequence). The V and J ends lost 7 bases and 0 bases, in that order; junction bases with no gene match: 15. The CDR3 nucleotides read TGCAGTGTTCACCACCCCTCTCGGGACAGCTCCTACGAGCAGTACTTC. Protein: CSVHHPSRDSSYEQYF.

The count of this clonotype is one. The chain is built from TRBV2 and TRBJ1-5, with D possibly matching TRBD1 (6 bases). The CDR3 consists of 15 residues. The V end was cut by 6 bases, the J end by 4 bases, with 16 bases between. Germline CDR1 and CDR2: SNHLY and FYNNEI. The CDR3 protein is CASRPESGANQPQHF. As DNA, the CDR3 is TGTGCCAGCAGACCCGAATCGGGGGCTAATCAGCCCCAGCATTTT.

This rearrangement joins TRBV9 to TRBJ1-6; the match to TRBD1 covers 8 bases. The J segment lost 7 bases and the V segment lost 5 bases, leaving 14 bases of the junction unmatched. Germline CDR1 and CDR2: SGDLS and YYNGEE. CDR3 length equals 17 residues. The CDR3 loop reads CASSYSPGTGHNSPLHF. In DNA, the CDR3 is TGTGCCAGCAGTTACTCCCCCGGGACAGGACACAATTCACCCCTCCACTTT.

This clonotype showed up just a few times. The rearrangement uses TRBV5-6 and TRBJ2-7; D is unclear. Trimming pared 3 bases from V and 5 bases from J, leaving 18 bases between. Germline CDR1 is SGHDT and CDR2 is YYEEEE. The CDR3 is made up of 15 amino acids. The CDR3 loop is CASSSPREPKDEQYF. CDR3 in DNA: TGTGCCAGCAGCTCCCCTCGCGAACCGAAGGACGAGCAGTACTTC.

The V gene is TRBV4-2, the J gene TRBJ2-5; 8 bases are shared with TRBD1. Germline CDR1 reads LGHNA; CDR2 reads YNFKEQ. The CDR3 spans 19 residues. Trimming cost V 0 bases and J 5 bases; bases outside gene matches: 17. The CDR3 nucleotides are TGTGCCAGCAGCCAAGACCGTTCGACAGGGGCCCTACATCTGGAGACCCAGTACTTC. Translation: CASSQDRSTGALHLETQYF.

The sample holds many counts of this clonotype. This chain joins TRBV9 and TRBJ1-6; a possible D gene is TRBD1 (6 bases). V was cut by 3 bases and J by 6 bases, with 13 bases left in between. The CDR3 spans 15 residues. Germline V gives CDR1 SGDLS, CDR2 YYNGEE. The CDR3 bases are TGTGCCAGCAGCGAGAGAGGGACAAGTAATTCACCCCTCCACTTT. This codes for CASSERGTSNSPLHF.

In this sample, this clonotype turned up once. This may come from a read error, since a much larger clone is one base off. CDR3 coding DNA: TGTGCCATCAGTGAGGCTCACAATCAAGAGACCCAGTACTTC. Its protein is CAISEAHNQETQYF. This rearrangement joins TRBV10-3 to TRBJ2-5; D unresolved. Trimming pared 2 bases from V and 2 bases from J, leaving 9 bases between. The CDR3 spans 14 residues. Germline values: CDR1 ENHRY, CDR2 SYGVKD.

Notes on this clonotype: At one end, the junction sequence differs from germline, possibly due to a read error. The genes are TRBV5-1 and TRBJ2-5; D perhaps matches TRBD2 (6 bases). The CDR3 has 14 residues. Per the germline V gene, CDR1 is SGHRS and CDR2 is YFSETQ. The CDR3 nucleotides are TGTGCCAGCAGCGCAACCGGGGGAATCGAGACCCAGTACTTC. This translates into CASSATGGIETQYF.

This chain connects TRBV2 to TRBJ1-3, with a weak D call TRBD1 (6 bases). The germline V and J ends were trimmed by 5 bases and 3 bases, with 17 bases remaining between them. This CDR3 comprises 16 residues. Germline CDR1 reads SNHLY; CDR2 reads FYNNEI. CDR3 coding DNA: TGTGCCAGCAGTTACTCGATGCAGGGGTTTGGAAACACCATATATTTT. This sequence encodes CASSYSMQGFGNTIYF.

This clonotype was seen a few times. The chain combines TRBV7-9 with TRBJ2-2, with D unresolved. The germline CDR1 and CDR2 sequences are SEHNR and FQNEAQ (reference sequence). V was pared by 6 bases and J by 1 base, with 12 bases between. The CDR3 extends over 15 amino acids. CDR3 residues: CASSDSRLNTGELFF. CDR3 coding DNA: TGTGCCAGCAGTGACTCAAGATTGAACACCGGGGAGCTGTTTTTT.

There are many counts of this clonotype. This sequence joins TRBV2 and TRBJ2-7, with 8 nucleotides matching TRBD2. With V trimmed by 6 bases and J by 13 bases, 11 bases remained unmatched. CDR1 and CDR2 (germline): SNHLY, FYNNEI. There are 12 residues in the CDR3. The CDR3 region has the DNA TGTGCCAGCAGCTCGGGGGGGTCCCCACGATACTTC. It encodes CASSSGGSPRYF.

This clonotype was counted ten times or more. This chain joins TRBV9 and TRBJ1-3; no definite D call. Germline V gene sequence: CDR1 SGDLS, CDR2 YYNGEE. V dropped 3 bases and J dropped 3 bases, with 13 bases sitting between them. The CDR3 has 15 amino acids. The CDR3: CASSAPRGDGNTIYF. The CDR3 region has the DNA TGTGCCAGCAGCGCTCCACGAGGAGATGGAAACACCATATATTTT. The whole variable domain, filled in from reference TRBV9 and TRBJ1-3, reads DSGVTQTPKHLITATGQRVTLRCSPRSGDLSVYWYQQSLDQGLQFLIQYYNGEERAKGNILERFSAQQFPDLHSELNLSSLELGDSALYFCASSAPRGDGNTIYFGEGSWLTVV.

This clonotype appeared many times. This chain joins TRBV7-3 and TRBJ1-1; 7 bases are shared with TRBD1. This CDR3 region has 13 residues. The V gene's germline CDR1 is SGHTA and CDR2 FQGTGA. The ends lost 5 bases at V and 3 bases at J; junction bases unmatched: 3. CDR3 nucleotide sequence: TGTGCCAGCAGCCGGGACAGCGACACTGAAGCTTTCTTT. Amino acids: CASSRDSDTEAFF.

This clonotype was counted once. An end of the junction differs from the germline gene, which may be a read error. The chain uses TRBV7-9 and TRBJ1-1; TRBD1 matches at 7 bases. CDR1 is SEHNR and CDR2 is FQNEAQ in the germline V gene (reference sequence). The CDR3 has 10 amino acids. Here the CDR3 reads CASSPGTETF. DNA for the CDR3: TGTGCCAGCAGCCCTGGGACAGAGACTTTT.

As regards this clonotype: A much bigger clone sits one base away, suggesting this may be a read error. CDR3 residues: CASSFASGPAYEQFF. Here the CDR3 DNA reads TGTGCCAGCAGCTTTGCTAGCGGTCCCGCCTACGAGCAGTTCTTC. The V and J genes are TRBV7-2 and TRBJ2-1; 7 bases are a match to TRBD2. This CDR3 is 15 amino acids long. CDR1 and CDR2 from the germline V gene are SGHTA and FQGNSA. After removal of 3 bases from V and 10 bases from J, the junction contained 12 bases not matched to a gene.

CDR3 sequence: CASTTLKGPQDETEAFF. The CDR3 DNA sequence: TGTGCCAGCACAACACTCAAGGGGCCCCAAGACGAGACTGAAGCTTTCTTT. V gene TRBV6-2 or TRBV6-3 combines with J gene TRBJ1-1; perhaps TRBD1 as D (5 bases). The CDR3 runs to 17 residues. Per germline, CDR1 MNHEY and CDR2 SVGEGT. Trimming shortened V by 7 bases and J by 5 bases, and 26 bases separated the two germline ends.

This clonotype has a count of ten or more. V is TRBV10-1 and J is TRBJ2-5; 10 nucleotides agree with TRBD2. The ends lost 7 bases at V and 0 bases at J; junction bases unmatched: 8. This CDR3 contains 16 residues. Looked up from germline, CDR1 is WNHNN and CDR2 is SYGVQD (reference sequence). As DNA, the CDR3 is TGCGCCAGCACCGAGCGGGGGGGCCGGTACCAAGAGACCCAGTACTTC. Protein sequence: CASTERGGRYQETQYF.